This T cell receptor beta chain stems from a study of T cells and Merkel cell carcinoma outcomes. Study results and limitations: Reportedly, T-cell repertoire with density predicts Merkel cell carcinoma outcomes.

The table came from immunoSEQ multiplex PCR; TCRdb's copy has only in-frame clones and leaves some out. The table records about 12,000 clones, about 95% of them present only once. In regard to this clone: Its antigen is not identified.

Germline V gene data show CDR1 as MNHNY and CDR2 as SVGAGI (reference sequence). This CDR3 has 14 residues. V gave up 6 bases and J gave up 8 bases, with 18 bases separating them. The material sequenced was tumor tissue from Merkel cell carcinoma. The chain joins TRBV6-6 to TRBJ2-3, with D possibly matching TRBD1 (5 bases). The sequence came from a human donor with Merkel cell carcinoma. CDR3 amino acids: CASSPPQAPGTQYF. The CDR3 DNA follows: TGTGCCAGCAGCCCTCCACAGGCTCCAGGTACGCAGTATTTT.